The entry below gives a single T cell receptor beta chain sequence along with its context. Germline V gene lookup returns CDR1 SNHLY and CDR2 FYNNEI. With 8 bases clipped from V and 2 bases from J, the junction kept 4 bases outside the gene matches. This CDR3 is built from 16 residues. The treatment denotes: oral pan-JAK inhibitor, 5-10 mg twice daily. Alopecia areata patients had lesional scalp punch biopsies and peripheral blood taken from them. This record belongs to a study of CD8+ T cells in alopecia areata. Study-level information: The study gave treated patients oral tofacitinib at 5 to 10 mg twice daily.

In each case, RNA was isolated and then reverse transcribed into cDNA as the sequencing template. Data came from immunoSEQ multiplex PCR; TCRdb stores just in-frame clones and leaves some out. This table holds about 74,000 clones, 25% to 35% found once. This rearrangement joins TRBV2 to TRBJ2-6; 12 nucleotides match TRBD2. This TCR was sampled from a human donor with alopecia areata. The sequences come from CD8+ T cells sorted from blood, collected at week 4, from a patient treated with tofacitinib. CDR3 coding DNA: TGTGCCAGCGCCCGGACTAGCGGGACTGGGGCCAACGTCCTGACTTTC. Its protein is CASARTSGTGANVLTF.